This T cell receptor beta chain came from a study of cytomegalovirus exposure and HLA in healthy donors. Findings of the study overall: It was about 150 TCR beta chains that were listed as cytomegalovirus-associated. In vitro testing confirmed three CMV-associated chains as specific for CMV antigens.

The donors formed part of the approximately 130-subject validation cohort, distinct from the roughly 660-subject first cohort. Germline-derived CDR1 and CDR2 are KGHSH and LQKENI. The CDR3 is 14 amino acids. The V end was cut by 1 base, the J end by 5 bases, with 11 bases between. On this clone: Its antigen is as yet unknown.

Assay: immunoSEQ multiplex PCR; the TCRdb copy retains only in-frame clones and omits some. The sample consists of more than 65,000 clones, approximately 96% of them appearing once. Sequenced sample: PBMCs. The gene calls are TRBV18 and TRBJ1-2; TRBD1 is a possible D gene (6 bases). The origin of this receptor is a woman aged 18-29 years in good health and CMV-seronegative. DNA for the CDR3: TGTGCCAGCTCACCACGAGACAGGCCGTATGGCTACACCTTC. It encodes CASSPRDRPYGYTF.